The sample holds many counts of the clone carrying this T cell receptor beta chain. As yet, its antigen is unknown. The V gene's germline CDR1 is MNHEY and CDR2 SMNVEV (reference sequence). Trimming left V 6 bases short and J 3 bases short, with 15 bases between. This CDR3 is built from 14 residues. The sample comes from a study of regulatory T cells in long-lasting Graves disease. Overall study findings and caveats: TRBV28, TRBJ1-2 and TRBJ2-5 were favored in persistent disease. More public clonotypes were shared by persistent patients (around 2,800) than by new patients (around 990).

Arm-PCR of CDR3 regions and iRepertoire HTBI primers were the basis on which TCR beta libraries were built. Authors' processing steps: Identification across samples found some 60 TRBV and about 13 TRBJ segments. MiXCR was run by TCRdb on the multiplex PCR reads, yielding one entry per CDR3 protein. The V and J calls and clone size come from TCRdb's table, not from the authors' own analysis. The table lists about 380,000 distinct CDR3 sequences, roughly 15% of them singletons. Time point defined: newly diagnosed GD, antithyroid drugs for less than 3 months. PBMC RNA was the source of the TCR library. Source: peripheral blood mononuclear cells (PBMCs), taken at new diagnosis, from a patient treated with antithyroid drugs. This rearrangement joins TRBV27 to TRBJ2-7; D might be TRBD2 (6 bases). This TCR derives from a female donor with Graves disease. This CDR3 reads CASRTSEGFYEQYF. The CDR3 DNA reads TGTGCCAGCAGGACATCGGAGGGCTTCTACGAGCAGTACTTC.